This entry lists 13 T cell receptor beta chains sequenced from one sample in a study of T cell repertoires in cytomegalovirus infection. A single record per CDR3 protein comes from TCRdb applying MiXCR to the reads. The data contain about 310,000 distinct CDR3 sequences, 15% to 20% of them seen just once; the ten biggest clones take up around 12%. What was sequenced was PBMCs. The receptors here all came from a human donor in good health (CMV status not recorded). Some clones in this sample may be carry-over from other donors' samples.

This clonotype was recorded a few times. The chain uses TRBV7-2 and TRBJ1-2; D perhaps matches TRBD1 (6 bases). Germline loops: CDR1 SGHTA, CDR2 FQGNSA. V dropped 5 bases and J dropped 6 bases, with 13 bases sitting between them. CDR3 length: 13 residues. CDR3 nucleotide sequence: TGTGCCAGCAGCAGTAACTCAGGGGATGGCTACACCTTC. This encodes CASSSNSGDGYTF. The full variable domain, with the rest looked up from reference TRBV7-2 and TRBJ1-2, is GAGVSQSPSNKVTEKGKDVELRCDPISGHTALYWYRQSLGQGLEFLIYFQGNSAPDKSGLPSDRFSAERTGGSVSTLTIQRTQQEDSAVYLCASSSNSGDGYTFGSGTRLTVV.

This clonotype was detected ten times or more. The chain links TRBV7-9 to TRBJ2-1; 12 nucleotides align to TRBD1. V lost 3 bases to trimming and J lost 9 bases; unmatched junction nucleotides: 9. Germline CDR1 is SEHNR and CDR2 is FQNEAQ (reference sequence). The CDR3 sequence is 16 residues long. CDR3 loop: CASSFQGDRGRPEQFF. The DNA for the CDR3 is TGTGCCAGCAGCTTTCAGGGGGACAGGGGGCGACCTGAGCAGTTCTTC.

The chain carries TRBV6-5 and TRBJ2-3; unclear D gene. This CDR3 comprises 14 residues. Germline loops: CDR1 MNHEY, CDR2 SVGAGI. V was trimmed by 0 bases and J by 6 bases, leaving 10 bases between them. The CDR3 reads CASSYSTSRDTQYF. The CDR3 nucleotides are TGTGCCAGCAGTTACTCTACCTCGCGGGATACGCAGTATTTT.

Ten or more counts support this clonotype. V usage is TRBV6-1 and J usage is TRBJ2-1, with TRBD2 matching 10 bases. Looked up from germline, CDR1 is MNHNS and CDR2 is SASEGT. The V segment lost 8 bases and the J segment 7 bases; nucleotides outside the gene matches: 11. This CDR3 region has 15 residues. As DNA, the CDR3 is TGTGCCAGCTATCCCCAGCGGGGGGGCTCGAATGAGCAGTTCTTC. This encodes CASYPQRGGSNEQFF.

In its sample, this clonotype was seen a few times. The gene calls are TRBV20-1 and TRBJ2-7; perhaps TRBD2 as D (5 bases). V was pared by 3 bases and J by 5 bases, with 17 bases between. The CDR3 covers 14 residues. CDR1 is DFQATT and CDR2 is SNEGSKA in the germline V gene (reference sequence). As DNA, the CDR3 is TGCAGTGCTAGGAGAGCCGGGAACCTCCACGAGCAGTACTTC. This encodes CSARRAGNLHEQYF.

The chain carries TRBV9 and TRBJ2-7; 7 bases align to TRBD1. Losses at the gene ends were 0 bases for V and 2 bases for J; bases not matched to a gene: 5. The V gene's germline CDR1 is SGDLS and CDR2 YYNGEE. There are 15 residues in the CDR3. CDR3 loop: CASSVEQGETYEQYF. In DNA, the CDR3 is TGTGCCAGCAGCGTAGAGCAGGGGGAGACCTACGAGCAGTACTTC.

This clonotype appeared many times. The V call is TRBV19, the J call TRBJ2-2, with D possibly called TRBD1 or TRBD2 (6 bases each). Germline V gene lookup returns CDR1 LNHDA and CDR2 SQIVND (reference sequence). CDR3 size: 15 residues. The germline V and J ends were trimmed by 7 bases and 3 bases, with 15 bases remaining between them. CDR3 loop: CASNPGDTHTGELFF. CDR3 DNA sequence: TGTGCCAGTAACCCGGGGGACACGCACACCGGGGAGCTGTTTTTT. The whole variable domain, filled in from reference TRBV19 and TRBJ2-2, reads DGGITQSPKYLFRKEGQNVTLSCEQNLNHDAMYWYRQDPGQGLRLIYYSQIVNDFQKGDIAEGYSVSREKKESFPLTVTSAQKNPTAFYLCASNPGDTHTGELFFGEGSRLTVL.

This clonotype was counted at least ten times. This chain connects TRBV7-8 to TRBJ2-2; D remains unclear. The CDR3 has 13 residues. Germline-derived CDR1 and CDR2 are SGHVS and FQNEAQ. V lost 0 bases, J lost 7 bases, and 6 bases lay in between. CDR3 sequence: CASSLAGIGELFF. The CDR3 nucleotides read TGTGCCAGCAGCTTAGCGGGGATCGGGGAGCTGTTTTTT. The full variable domain, completed using reference TRBV7-8 and TRBJ2-2, is GAGVSQSPRYKVAKRGQDVALRCDPISGHVSLFWYQQALGQGPEFLTYFQNEAQLDKSGLPSDRFFAERPEGSVSTLKIQRTQQEDSAVYLCASSLAGIGELFFGEGSRLTVL.

The chain employs TRBV14 and TRBJ2-2, with D perhaps matching TRBD2 (5 bases). Trimming pared 1 base from V and 5 bases from J, leaving 20 bases between. In germline, CDR1 is SGHDN, CDR2 FVKESK. The CDR3 has 18 residues. The CDR3 DNA is TGTGCCAGCAGCCAAGTAGGACTCCTGGGCGTGGGAACCGGGGAGCTGTTTTTT. The encoded protein is CASSQVGLLGVGTGELFF.

This clonotype has more than one count but fewer than ten. The V call is TRBV23-1, the J call TRBJ1-2; 7 bases match TRBD1. TRBV23-1 is an ORF, with its function uncertain. The V segment lost 2 bases and the J segment 0 bases; nucleotides outside the gene matches: 3. The CDR3 extends over 15 amino acids. DNA of the CDR3: TGCGCCAGCAGTCAACGACAGGGCGCTAACTATGGCTACACCTTC. Translation: CASSQRQGANYGYTF.

With regard to this clonotype: This may be a read error: a much more frequent sequence differs by one nucleotide. The chain combines TRBV7-2 with TRBJ2-2; TRBD2 matches 8 bases. The CDR3 is 17 residues long. The germline V gene encodes CDR1 SGHTA and CDR2 FQGNSA. After removal of 7 bases from V and 8 bases from J, the junction contained 18 bases not matched to a gene. CDR3 in amino acids: CASNTPPGTSLTGELFF. The CDR3 nucleotides read TGTGCCAGCAACACCCCCCCCGGGACTAGTCTAACGGGGGAGCTGTTTTTT. Looking up the rest from reference TRBV7-2 and TRBJ2-2 gives the full variable domain: GAGVSQSPSNKVTEKGKDVELRCDPISGHTALYWYRQSLGQGLEFLIYFQGNSAPDKSGLPSDRFSAERTGGSVSTLTIQRTQQEDSAVYLCASNTPPGTSLTGELFFGEGSRLTVL.

This clonotype was recorded many times. This chain connects TRBV11-2 to TRBJ2-6; D is possibly TRBD1 (5 bases). The CDR3 length is 17 residues. The V gene lost 1 base and the J gene lost 0 bases, with 10 bases spanning the gap. CDR1 SGHAT and CDR2 FQNNGV come from the germline V gene. CDR3 sequence: CASSLGADSSGANVLTF. CDR3 coding DNA: TGTGCCAGCAGCTTAGGGGCCGACAGCTCTGGGGCCAACGTCCTGACTTTC.

The chain joins TRBV11-2 to TRBJ1-4, with D tentatively TRBD1 (5 bases). This CDR3 has 15 residues. Deletions cut 1 base from V and 2 bases from J, with 8 bases between. The germline CDR1 and CDR2 sequences are SGHAT and FQNNGV. The CDR3 DNA sequence: TGTGCCAGCAGCTTAGCGACAGTGACTAATGAAAAACTGTTTTTT. This codes for CASSLATVTNEKLFF.